These T cell receptor beta chains were read from a single sample in a study of glioma-infiltrating T cells after dendritic cell vaccination. Using immunoSEQ multiplex PCR, the repertoire was profiled, and TCRdb retains in-frame clones only, with some absent. The repertoire has roughly 51,000 clones, about 85% of them found once; the top ten carry around 10%. This specimen was blood, taken before dendritic cell vaccination. The receptors shown here come from a human donor with glioblastoma. Each CDR3 is given with its conserved first and last residue. A D gene is named only where the DNA matches it firmly. Expanded clones are given a class, and other clones once, few, many or no size at all.

TRBJ1-1 | NA | TRBV19 | NA | CASSMKAGNTEAFF | TGTGCCAGTAGTATGAAGGCGGGGAACACTGAAGCTTTCTTT
TRBJ1-2 | NA | TRBV19 | NA | CASSIETGNYGYTF | TGTGCCAGTAGTATAGAAACAGGAAACTATGGCTACACCTTC
TRBJ2-7 | NA | TRBV7-2 | TRBD1 | CASRSGTGPSYEQYF | TGTGCCAGTCGGTCCGGGACAGGGCCCTCCTACGAGCAGTACTTC
TRBJ2-7 | NA | TRBV27 | NA | CASSALGSEYEQYF | TGTGCCAGCAGCGCTCTGGGGAGTGAGTACGAGCAGTACTTC
TRBJ1-6 | once | TRBV11-2 | NA | CASSARGSDSPLHF | TGTGCCAGCAGCGCAAGAGGATCCGACTCACCCCTCCACTTT
TRBJ2-2 | few | TRBV6-5 | TRBD1 | CASSYLPGGKTGELFF | TGTGCCAGCAGTTACCTCCCAGGGGGAAAAACCGGGGAGCTGTTTTTT
TRBJ2-7 | NA | TRBV6-6 | NA | CASRTTAYEQYF | TGTGCCAGCAGAACGACAGCCTACGAGCAGTACTTC
TRBJ1-5 | NA | TRBV5-1 | TRBD1 | CASSPDRVGGQPQHF | TGCGCCAGCAGCCCGGACAGGGTGGGAGGTCAGCCCCAGCATTTT
TRBJ1-1 | NA | TRBV10-3 | NA | CAISHRVTEAFF | TGTGCCATCAGCCACAGGGTCACTGAAGCTTTCTTT
TRBJ2-2 | few | TRBV11-2 | TRBD2 | CASSSPGLGERAGTGELFF | TGTGCCAGCAGCTCGCCGGGACTAGGGGAGAGGGCGGGCACCGGGGAGCTGTTTTTT
TRBJ2-7 | once | TRBV5-6 | NA | CASSPVDSYEQYF | TGTGCCAGCAGCCCCGTGGACAGTTACGAGCAGTACTTC
TRBJ1-2 | NA | TRBV6-6 | NA | CASNSQGGDYGYTF | TGTGCCAGCAATTCCCAGGGTGGTGACTATGGCTACACCTTC
TRBJ2-7 | NA | TRBV5-1 | TRBD2 | CASSPSGLANEQYF | TGCGCCAGCAGCCCTTCGGGACTAGCTAACGAGCAGTACTTC
TRBJ2-1 | NA | TRBV5-1 | NA | CASSLGEELGGHEQFF | TGCGCCAGCAGCTTGGGAGAGGAACTGGGAGGCCATGAGCAGTTCTTC
TRBJ2-6 | NA | TRBV5-5 | TRBD1 | CASSRLVRGLSGANVLTF | TGTGCCAGCAGCCGCCTAGTCAGGGGGCTCTCTGGGGCCAACGTCCTGACTTTC
TRBJ2-5 | NA | TRBV11-3 | TRBD2 | CASSLNLRLAGELETQYF | TGTGCCAGCAGCCTTAACCTCCGACTAGCGGGAGAATTAGAGACCCAGTACTTC
TRBJ2-7 | few | TRBV7-7 | TRBD1 | CASSSGTVGEQYF | TGTGCCAGCAGCTCCGGGACAGTAGGTGAGCAGTACTTC
TRBJ1-1 | NA | TRBV27 | NA | CASSFTGSQAFF | TGTGCCAGCAGCTTTACCGGGTCCCAAGCTTTCTTT
TRBJ1-3 | NA | TRBV7-2 | NA | CASSLAGSSGLGGNTIYF | TGTGCCAGCAGCTTAGCGGGGAGTTCCGGGTTGGGCGGAAACACCATATATTTT
TRBJ2-7 | NA | TRBV20-1 | NA | CSARGVYEQYF | TGCAGTGCTAGGGGCGTTTACGAGCAGTACTTC
TRBJ1-2 | NA | TRBV7-9 | NA | CAGSGRGRDGYTF | TGTGCCGGCTCCGGCAGGGGCAGGGATGGCTACACCTTC
TRBJ2-1 | NA | TRBV5-1 | TRBD2 | CASRWGGDGEQFF | TGCGCCAGCCGCTGGGGAGGGGATGGTGAGCAGTTCTTC
TRBJ1-2 | few | TRBV6-5 | TRBD1 | CASRQTGKYYGYTF | TGTGCCAGCAGGCAGACAGGGAAGTACTATGGCTACACCTTC
TRBJ2-3 | NA | TRBV7-9 | TRBD2 | CASRPSGSGGDTQYF | TGTGCCAGCAGACCTAGCGGGAGTGGTGGAGATACGCAGTATTTT
TRBJ1-1 | NA | TRBV10-1 | NA | CASSGGVAFF | TGCGCCAGCAGTGGGGGGGTGGCTTTCTTT
TRBJ2-7 | NA | TRBV29-1 | TRBD1 | CSVEQGGGDEQYF | TGCAGCGTTGAACAAGGGGGCGGCGACGAGCAGTACTTC